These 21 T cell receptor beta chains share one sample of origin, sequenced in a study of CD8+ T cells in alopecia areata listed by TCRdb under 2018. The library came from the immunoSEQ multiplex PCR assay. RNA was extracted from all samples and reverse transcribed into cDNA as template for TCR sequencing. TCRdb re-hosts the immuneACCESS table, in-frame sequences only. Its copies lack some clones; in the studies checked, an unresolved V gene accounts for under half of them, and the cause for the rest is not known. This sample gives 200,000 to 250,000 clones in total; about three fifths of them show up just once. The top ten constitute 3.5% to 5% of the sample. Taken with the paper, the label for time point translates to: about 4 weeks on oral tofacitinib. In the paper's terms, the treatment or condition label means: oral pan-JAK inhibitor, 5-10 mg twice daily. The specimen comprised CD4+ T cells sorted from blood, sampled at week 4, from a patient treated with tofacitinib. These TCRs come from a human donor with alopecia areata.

CDR3 amino acids: CSVGQGGDEKLFF. CDR3 DNA: TGCAGCGTTGGACAGGGTGGGGATGAAAAACTGTTTTTT. This chain joins TRBV29-1 and TRBJ1-4; 7 bases line up with TRBD1. V gave up 4 bases and J gave up 6 bases; unmatched junction bases: 5. CDR1 is SQVTM, CDR2 ANQGSEA, per germline. This CDR3 spans 13 amino acids. The full variable domain, with the rest looked up from reference TRBV29-1 and TRBJ1-4, is SAVISQKPSRDICQRGTSLTIQCQVDSQVTMMFWYRQQPGQSLTLIATANQGSEATYESGFVIDKFPISRPNLTFSTLTVSNMSPEDSSIYLCSVGQGGDEKLFFGSGTQLSVL.

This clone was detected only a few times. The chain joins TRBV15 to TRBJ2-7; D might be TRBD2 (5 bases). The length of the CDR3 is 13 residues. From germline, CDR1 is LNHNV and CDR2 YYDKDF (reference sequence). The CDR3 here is CDPRQAGEYEQYF. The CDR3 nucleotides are TGTGACCCCCGGCAGGCCGGGGAGTACGAGCAGTACTTC.

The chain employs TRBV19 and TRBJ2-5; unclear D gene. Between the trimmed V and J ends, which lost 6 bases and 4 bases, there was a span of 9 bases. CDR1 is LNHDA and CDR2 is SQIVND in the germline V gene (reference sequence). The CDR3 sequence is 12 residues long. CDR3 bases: TGTGCCAGTAGCGGACCGGGAGAGACCCAGTACTTC. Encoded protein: CASSGPGETQYF. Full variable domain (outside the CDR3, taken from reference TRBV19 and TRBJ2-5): DGGITQSPKYLFRKEGQNVTLSCEQNLNHDAMYWYRQDPGQGLRLIYYSQIVNDFQKGDIAEGYSVSREKKESFPLTVTSAQKNPTAFYLCASSGPGETQYFGPGTRLLVL.

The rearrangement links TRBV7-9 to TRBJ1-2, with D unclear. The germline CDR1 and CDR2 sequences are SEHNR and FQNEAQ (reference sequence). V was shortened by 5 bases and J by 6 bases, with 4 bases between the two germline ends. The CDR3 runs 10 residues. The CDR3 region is CASSPDGYTF. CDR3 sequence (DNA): TGTGCCAGCAGCCCAGATGGCTACACCTTC. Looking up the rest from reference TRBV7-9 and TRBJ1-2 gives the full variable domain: DTGVSQNPRHKITKRGQNVTFRCDPISEHNRLYWYRQTLGQGPEFLTYFQNEAQLEKSRLLSDRFSAERPKGSFSTLEIQRTEQGDSAMYLCASSPDGYTFGSGTRLTVV.

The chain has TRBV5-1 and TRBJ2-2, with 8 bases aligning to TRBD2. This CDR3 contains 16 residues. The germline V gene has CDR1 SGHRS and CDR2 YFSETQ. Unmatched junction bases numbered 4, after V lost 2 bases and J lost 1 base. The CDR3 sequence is CASSLQRGRNTGELFF. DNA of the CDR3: TGCGCCAGCAGCTTACAGCGGGGGCGGAACACCGGGGAGCTGTTTTTT.

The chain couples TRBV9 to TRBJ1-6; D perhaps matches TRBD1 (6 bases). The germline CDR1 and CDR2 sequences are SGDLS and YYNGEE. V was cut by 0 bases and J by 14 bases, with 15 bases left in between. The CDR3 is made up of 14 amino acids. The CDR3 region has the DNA TGTGCCAGCAGCGTAGGTAGTGGCGGGGGCACCCTCCACTTT. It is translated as CASSVGSGGGTLHF.

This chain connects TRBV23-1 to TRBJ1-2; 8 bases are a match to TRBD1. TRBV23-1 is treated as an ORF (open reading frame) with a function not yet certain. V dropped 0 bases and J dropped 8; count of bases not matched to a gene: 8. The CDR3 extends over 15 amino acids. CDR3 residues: CASSQSQGARYGYTF. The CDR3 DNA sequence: TGCGCCAGCAGTCAATCTCAGGGGGCGCGATACGGCTACACCTTC.

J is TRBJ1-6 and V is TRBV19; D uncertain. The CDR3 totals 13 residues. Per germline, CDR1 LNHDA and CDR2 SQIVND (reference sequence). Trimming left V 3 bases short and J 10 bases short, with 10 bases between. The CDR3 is CASSMALGSPLHF. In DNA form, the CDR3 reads TGTGCCAGTAGTATGGCCCTGGGCTCACCCCTCCACTTT.

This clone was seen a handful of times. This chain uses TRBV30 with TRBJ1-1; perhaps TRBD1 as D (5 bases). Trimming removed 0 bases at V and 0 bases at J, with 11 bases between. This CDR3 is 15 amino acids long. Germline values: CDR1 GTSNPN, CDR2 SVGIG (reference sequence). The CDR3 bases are TGTGCCTGGAGTGTATCCCTGACAGTGAACACTGAAGCTTTCTTT. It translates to CAWSVSLTVNTEAFF.

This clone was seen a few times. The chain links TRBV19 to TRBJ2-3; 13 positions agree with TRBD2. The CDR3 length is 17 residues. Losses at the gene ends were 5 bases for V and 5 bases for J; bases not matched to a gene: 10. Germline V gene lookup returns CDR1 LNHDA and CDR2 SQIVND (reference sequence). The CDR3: CASSPTGLAGRIDTQYF. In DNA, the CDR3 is TGTGCCAGTAGTCCCACGGGACTAGCGGGGAGGATAGATACGCAGTATTTT.

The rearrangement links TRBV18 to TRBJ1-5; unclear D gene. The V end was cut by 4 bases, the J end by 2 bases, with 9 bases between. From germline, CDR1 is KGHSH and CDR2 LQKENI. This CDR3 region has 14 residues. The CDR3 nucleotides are TGTGCCAGCTCACGCGCTGAAGGCAATCAGCCCCAGCATTTT. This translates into CASSRAEGNQPQHF.

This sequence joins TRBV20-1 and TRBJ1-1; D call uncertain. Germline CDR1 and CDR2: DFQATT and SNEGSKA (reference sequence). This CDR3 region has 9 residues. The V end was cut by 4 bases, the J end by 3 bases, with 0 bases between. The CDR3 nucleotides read TGCAGTGCTAACACTGAAGCTTTCTTT. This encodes CSANTEAFF.

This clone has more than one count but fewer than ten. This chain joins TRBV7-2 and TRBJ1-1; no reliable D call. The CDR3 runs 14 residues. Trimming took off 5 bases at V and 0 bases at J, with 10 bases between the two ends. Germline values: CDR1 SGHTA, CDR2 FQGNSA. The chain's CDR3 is CASSAIRVNTEAFF. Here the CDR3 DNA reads TGTGCCAGCAGCGCCATCCGAGTGAACACTGAAGCTTTCTTT.

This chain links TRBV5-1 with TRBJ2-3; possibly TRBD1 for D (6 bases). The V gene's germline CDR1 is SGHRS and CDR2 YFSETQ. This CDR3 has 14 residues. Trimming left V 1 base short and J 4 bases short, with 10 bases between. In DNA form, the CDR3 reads TGCGCCAGCAGCTTGCGTGAGGGGGCAGATACGCAGTATTTT. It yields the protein CASSLREGADTQYF.

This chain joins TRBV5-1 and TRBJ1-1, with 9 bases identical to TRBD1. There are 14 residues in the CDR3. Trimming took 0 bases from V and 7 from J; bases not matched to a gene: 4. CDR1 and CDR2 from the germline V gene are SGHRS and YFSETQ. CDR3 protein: CASSLAQGASEAFF. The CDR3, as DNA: TGCGCCAGCAGCTTGGCACAGGGGGCAAGTGAAGCTTTCTTT.

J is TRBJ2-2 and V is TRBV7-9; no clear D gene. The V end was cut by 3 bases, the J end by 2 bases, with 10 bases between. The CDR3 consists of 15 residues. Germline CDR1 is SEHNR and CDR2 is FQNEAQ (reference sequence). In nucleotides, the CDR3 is TGTGCCAGCAGCTTGAGCGCAGGCAACACCGGGGAGCTGTTTTTT. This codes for CASSLSAGNTGELFF.

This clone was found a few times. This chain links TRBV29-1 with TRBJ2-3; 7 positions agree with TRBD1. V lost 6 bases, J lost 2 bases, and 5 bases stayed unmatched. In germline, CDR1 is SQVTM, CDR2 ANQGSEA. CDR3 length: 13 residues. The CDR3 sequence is CSVTGTATDTQYF. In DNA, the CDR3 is TGCAGCGTAACCGGGACAGCCACAGATACGCAGTATTTT.

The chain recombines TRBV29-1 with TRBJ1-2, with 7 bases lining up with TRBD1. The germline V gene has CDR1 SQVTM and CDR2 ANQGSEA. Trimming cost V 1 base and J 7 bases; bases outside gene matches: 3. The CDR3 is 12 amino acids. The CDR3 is CSVEGQGGGYTF. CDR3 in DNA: TGCAGCGTTGAAGGACAGGGAGGTGGCTACACCTTC.

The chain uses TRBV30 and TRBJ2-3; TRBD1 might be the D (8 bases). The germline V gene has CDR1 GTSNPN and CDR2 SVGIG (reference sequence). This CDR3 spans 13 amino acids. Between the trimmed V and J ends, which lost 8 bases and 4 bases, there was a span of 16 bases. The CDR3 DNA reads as TGTGCCACCCGTACAGGGGGGGCAGATACGCAGTATTTT. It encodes CATRTGGADTQYF.

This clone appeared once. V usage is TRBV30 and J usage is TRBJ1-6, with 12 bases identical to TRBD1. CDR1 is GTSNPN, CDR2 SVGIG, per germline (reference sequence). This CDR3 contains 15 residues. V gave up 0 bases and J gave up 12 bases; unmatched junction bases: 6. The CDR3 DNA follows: TGTGCCTGGAGTGTACGGGGGACAGGGGGCAGACCCCTCCACTTT. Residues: CAWSVRGTGGRPLHF.

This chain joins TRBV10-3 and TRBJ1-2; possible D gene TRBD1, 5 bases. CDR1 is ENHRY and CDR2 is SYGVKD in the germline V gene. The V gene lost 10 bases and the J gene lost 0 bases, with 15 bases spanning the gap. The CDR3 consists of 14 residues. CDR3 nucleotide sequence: TGTGCCAGCACAGGTTCCGGGGCTAACTATGGCTACACCTTC. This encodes CASTGSGANYGYTF.